This is a list of T cell receptor beta chains from one sample in a study of shared T cell receptors in the human thymus. Clones were sequenced by immunoSEQ multiplex PCR, and TCRdb holds only the in-frame ones, with some missing. Counted here are approximately 760,000 clones, 80% to 90% occurring once; the ten biggest clones make up 0.0095% to 0.011%. The sample also formed part of further work on human thymus T cells.

The sequenced material came from thymocytes. The source is a girl under three years old with a congenital heart defect. The CDR3 runs from the conserved cysteine through the conserved F or W. D genes are given only for firm matches. Clone size is not always given. Where it is, it says once, few, many or a class for expanded clones.

j_call | d_call | clone_size | v_call | cdr3_aa | cdr3_nt
TRBJ1-4 | - | - | TRBV11-2 | CASSFLLNEKLFF | TGTGCCAGCAGCTTCCTCCTTAATGAAAAACTGTTTTTT
TRBJ2-5 | TRBD2 | - | TRBV6-1 | CASSEGLVAGGWETQYF | TGTGCCAGCAGTGAAGGACTGGTAGCGGGGGGTTGGGAGACCCAGTACTTC
TRBJ1-1 | TRBD1 | - | TRBV5-1 | CASSLGGHRSGGIEAFF | TGCGCCAGCAGCTTGGGAGGACACCGCTCAGGGGGGATTGAAGCTTTCTTT
TRBJ1-1 | - | - | TRBV25-1 | CASSDQGMNTEAFF | TGTGCCAGCAGTGATCAGGGGATGAACACTGAAGCTTTCTTT
TRBJ2-5 | TRBD2 | - | TRBV5-6 | CASSLYGGVGETQYF | TGTGCCAGCAGCTTGTACGGGGGGGTAGGGGAGACCCAGTACTTC
TRBJ2-5 | - | - | TRBV4-3 | CASSPENLISGDPSAQETQYF | TGCGCCAGCAGCCCGGAAAATCTAATTTCGGGGGACCCCTCGGCCCAAGAGACCCAGTACTTC
TRBJ2-3 | - | - | TRBV5-6 | CASSLVFRETTDTQYF | TGTGCCAGCAGCTTGGTCTTCCGGGAGACCACAGATACGCAGTATTTT
TRBJ1-1 | - | - | TRBV7-8 | CASSLRTAKNTEAFF | TGTGCCAGCAGCCTAAGGACAGCGAAGAACACTGAAGCTTTCTTT
TRBJ2-3 | TRBD2 | - | TRBV4-1 | CASSSTSGGPDTQYF | TGCGCCAGCAGCTCCACTAGCGGGGGCCCAGATACGCAGTATTTT
TRBJ2-5 | - | once | TRBV11-2 | CASSFCLKQETQYF | TGTGCCAGCAGCTTTTGTCTAAAACAAGAGACCCAGTACTTC
TRBJ2-3 | TRBD2 | - | TRBV7-6 | CASSLAPHRDPPGGTPDTQYF | TGTGCCAGCAGCTTAGCCCCTCACAGAGACCCCCCCGGGGGGACCCCGGATACGCAGTATTTT
TRBJ2-1 | - | - | TRBV28 | CASSLFRQDYNEQFF | TGTGCCAGCAGTTTATTTCGACAAGACTACAATGAGCAGTTCTTC
TRBJ1-5 | - | - | TRBV18 | CASSPKGGDQPQHF | TGTGCCAGCTCACCAAAGGGAGGGGATCAGCCCCAGCATTTT
TRBJ2-1 | TRBD1 | - | TRBV5-4 | CASSRGTGHLYNEQFF | TGTGCCAGCAGCCGAGGGACAGGGCACCTCTACAATGAGCAGTTCTTC
TRBJ1-2 | - | - | TRBV13 | CASSLGPRRGVVTYGYTF | TGTGCCAGCAGCTTAGGCCCGAGGAGGGGAGTCGTCACGTATGGCTACACCTTC
TRBJ2-2 | - | - | TRBV4-3 | CASSQAPPVWAGTGELFF | TGCGCCAGCAGCCAAGCCCCCCCGGTGTGGGCCGGCACCGGGGAGCTGTTTTTT
TRBJ1-1 | - | - | TRBV13 | CASSLVERTASKAFF | TGTGCCAGCAGCTTAGTTGAAAGGACAGCCTCCAAAGCTTTCTTT
TRBJ2-5 | - | - | TRBV7-9 | CASSFLPAENQETQYF | TGTGCCAGCAGCTTCTTACCAGCGGAAAACCAAGAGACCCAGTACTTC
TRBJ1-6 | - | once | TRBV6-6 | CASSRSEDSNNSPLHF | TGTGCCAGCAGTCGTTCAGAGGACTCAAATAATTCACCCCTCCACTTT
TRBJ2-3 | - | - | TRBV27 | CASSLGGACSTDTQYF | TGTGCCAGCAGTTTGGGCGGGGCGTGTAGCACAGATACGCAGTATTTT
TRBJ2-7 | TRBD2 | - | TRBV19 | CASSIDFRTSGVAGFYEQYF | TGTGCCAGTAGTATAGATTTTCGGACTAGCGGGGTAGCCGGTTTCTACGAGCAGTACTTC
TRBJ1-3 | - | - | TRBV11-2 | CASSYRESGNTIYF | TGTGCCAGCAGCTACAGGGAGTCGGGAAACACCATATATTTT
TRBJ2-7 | TRBD1 | - | TRBV5-1 | CASSLDRGIRYEQYF | TGCGCCAGCAGCCTGGACAGGGGCATCAGGTACGAGCAGTACTTC
TRBJ2-1 | TRBD1 | - | TRBV9 | CASSVDQGARNEQFF | TGTGCCAGCAGCGTAGATCAGGGGGCGCGGAATGAGCAGTTCTTC